The entry below describes one T cell receptor (beta chain). Its antigen is not identified. The data are from a study of cytomegalovirus exposure and HLA in healthy donors. Regarding the study as a whole: About 87% or about 30% of the time was how often most TCR beta V segments were productive, according to an earlier analysis.

Germline V gene data show CDR1 as ENHRY and CDR2 as SYGVKD. This CDR3 comprises 13 residues. V was trimmed by 4 bases and J by 3 bases, leaving 9 bases between them. The PCR used 60 Vbeta and 13 Jbeta primers. The data were produced by immunoSEQ multiplex PCR, yet TCRdb's version contains in-frame clones alone and is incomplete. The table has about 150,000 clones, about 81% seen once. This chain uses TRBV10-3 with TRBJ1-2; D is undetermined. The sequence was collected from a man aged 30-40 years in good health and CMV-seronegative. Sequenced input: PBMCs. The CDR3 DNA is TGTGCCATCAGTGGCGAGGCCTACTATGGCTACACCTTC. Its translation is CAISGEAYYGYTF.